One sample yielded the 2 T cell receptor beta chains listed below, sequenced in a study of OX40 agonist ivuxolimab in advanced cancers. Produced via immunoSEQ multiplex PCR; TCRdb's table is partial and in-frame only. The table shows 90,000 to 100,000 clones, with roughly 95% occurring only once. Sample: CD4+ or CD8+ T cells sorted from blood, taken in a trial of the OX40 agonist ivuxolimab. The receptors shown here come from an adult with an advanced solid tumor such as melanoma, head and neck, liver or kidney cancer.

The J gene is TRBJ2-5, the V gene TRBV4-2; no clear D gene. This CDR3 has 15 amino acids. The V gene's germline CDR1 is LGHNA and CDR2 YNFKEQ. The V end was cut by 1 base, the J end by 0 bases, with 9 bases between. The CDR3: CASSQVFTNQETQYF. The CDR3 coding sequence is TGTGCCAGCAGCCAAGTTTTCACTAACCAAGAGACCCAGTACTTC.

The chain links TRBV2 to TRBJ2-1; either TRBD1 or TRBD2 may supply D (5 bases each). CDR1 is SNHLY, CDR2 FYNNEI, per germline. This CDR3 spans 14 amino acids. V shed 8 bases and J shed 0 bases, with 11 bases lying between them. CDR3 in DNA: TGTGCCAGCGTGGCAGGGAGCTCCTACAATGAGCAGTTCTTC. Protein product: CASVAGSSYNEQFF.